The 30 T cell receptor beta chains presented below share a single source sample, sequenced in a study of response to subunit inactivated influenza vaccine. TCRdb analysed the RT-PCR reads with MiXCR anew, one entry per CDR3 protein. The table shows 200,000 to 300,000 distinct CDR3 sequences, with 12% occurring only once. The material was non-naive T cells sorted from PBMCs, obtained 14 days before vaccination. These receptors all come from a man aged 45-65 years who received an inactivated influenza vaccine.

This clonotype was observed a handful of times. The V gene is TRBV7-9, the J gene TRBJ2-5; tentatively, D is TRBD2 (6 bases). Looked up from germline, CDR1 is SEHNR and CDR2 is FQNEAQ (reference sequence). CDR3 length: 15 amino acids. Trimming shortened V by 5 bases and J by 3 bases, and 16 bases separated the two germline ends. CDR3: CASSIGTGFKETQYF. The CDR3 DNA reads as TGTGCCAGCAGCATTGGGACTGGGTTTAAAGAGACCCAGTACTTC. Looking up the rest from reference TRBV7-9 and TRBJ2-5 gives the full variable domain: DTGVSQNPRHKITKRGQNVTFRCDPISEHNRLYWYRQTLGQGPEFLTYFQNEAQLEKSRLLSDRFSAERPKGSFSTLEIQRTEQGDSAMYLCASSIGTGFKETQYFGPGTRLLVL.

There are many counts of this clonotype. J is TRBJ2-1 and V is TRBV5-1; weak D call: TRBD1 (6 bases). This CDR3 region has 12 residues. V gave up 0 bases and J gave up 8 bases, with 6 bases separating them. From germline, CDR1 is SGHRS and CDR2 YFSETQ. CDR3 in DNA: TGCGCCAGCAGCTTGGCAGGGGATGAGCAGTTCTTC. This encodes CASSLAGDEQFF.

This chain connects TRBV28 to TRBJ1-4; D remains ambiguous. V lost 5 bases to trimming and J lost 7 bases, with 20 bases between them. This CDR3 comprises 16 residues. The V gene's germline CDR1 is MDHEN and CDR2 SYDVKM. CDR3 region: CASSHLPAQELEKLFF. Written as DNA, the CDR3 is TGTGCCAGCAGTCACCTCCCGGCACAAGAACTTGAAAAACTGTTTTTT.

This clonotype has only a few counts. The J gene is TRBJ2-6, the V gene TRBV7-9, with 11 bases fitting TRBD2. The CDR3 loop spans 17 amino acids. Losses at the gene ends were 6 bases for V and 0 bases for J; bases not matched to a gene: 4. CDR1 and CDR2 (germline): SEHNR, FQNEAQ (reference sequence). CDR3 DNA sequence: TGTGCCAGCAGATCTAGCGGGAGGCTCTCTGGGGCCAACGTCCTGACTTTC. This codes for CASRSSGRLSGANVLTF.

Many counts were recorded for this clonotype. Here the CDR3 DNA reads TGCGCCAGCAGCACCGGACAGGGGGCGAGGGATGGCTACACCTTC. Translated, it gives CASSTGQGARDGYTF. The chain links TRBV5-1 to TRBJ1-2; TRBD1 matches 11 bases. CDR3 size: 15 residues. V was pared by 4 bases and J by 6 bases, with 8 bases of the junction left unmatched. Germline CDR1 SGHRS, CDR2 YFSETQ.

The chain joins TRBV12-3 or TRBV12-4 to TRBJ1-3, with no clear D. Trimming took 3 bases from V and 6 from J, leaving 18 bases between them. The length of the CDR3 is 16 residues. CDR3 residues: CASSFSLWVVANTIYF. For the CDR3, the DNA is TGTGCCAGCAGTTTTAGTCTATGGGTGGTAGCAAACACCATATATTTT.

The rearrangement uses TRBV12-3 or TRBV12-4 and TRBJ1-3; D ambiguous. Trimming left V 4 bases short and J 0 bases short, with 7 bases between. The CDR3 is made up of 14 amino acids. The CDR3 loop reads CASSWRNSGNTIYF. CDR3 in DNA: TGTGCCAGCAGTTGGCGGAACTCTGGAAACACCATATATTTT.

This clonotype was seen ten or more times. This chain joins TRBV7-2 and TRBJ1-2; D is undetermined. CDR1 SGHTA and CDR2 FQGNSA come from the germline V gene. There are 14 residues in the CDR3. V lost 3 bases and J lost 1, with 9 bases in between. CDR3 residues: CASSLRAVNYGYTF. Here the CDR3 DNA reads TGTGCCAGCAGCTTGAGGGCAGTTAACTATGGCTACACCTTC.

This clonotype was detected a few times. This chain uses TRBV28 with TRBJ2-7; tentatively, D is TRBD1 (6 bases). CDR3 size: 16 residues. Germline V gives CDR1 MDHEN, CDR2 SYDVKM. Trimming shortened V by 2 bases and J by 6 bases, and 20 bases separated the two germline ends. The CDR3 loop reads CASSLGSYGGRGEQYF. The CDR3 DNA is TGTGCCAGCAGTTTAGGCTCCTATGGGGGCCGGGGCGAGCAGTACTTC.

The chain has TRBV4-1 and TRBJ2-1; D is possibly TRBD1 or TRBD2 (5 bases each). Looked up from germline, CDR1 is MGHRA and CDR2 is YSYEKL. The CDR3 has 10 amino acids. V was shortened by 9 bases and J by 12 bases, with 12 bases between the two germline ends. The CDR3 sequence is CARGRGLQFF. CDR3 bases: TGCGCCAGGGGACGTGGGCTGCAGTTCTTC.

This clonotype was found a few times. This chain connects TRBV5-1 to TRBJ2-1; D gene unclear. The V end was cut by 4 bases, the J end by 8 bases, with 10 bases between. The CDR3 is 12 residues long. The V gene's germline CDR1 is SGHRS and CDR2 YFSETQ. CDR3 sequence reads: CASSKDDYEQFF. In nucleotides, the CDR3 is TGCGCCAGCAGCAAGGACGACTATGAGCAGTTCTTC.

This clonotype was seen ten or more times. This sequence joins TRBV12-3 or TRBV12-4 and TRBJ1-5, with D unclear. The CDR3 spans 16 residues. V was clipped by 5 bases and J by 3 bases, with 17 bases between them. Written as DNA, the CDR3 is TGTGCCAGCAGTCCCGGGATAGGGCGTAACAATCAGCCCCAGCATTTT. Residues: CASSPGIGRNNQPQHF.

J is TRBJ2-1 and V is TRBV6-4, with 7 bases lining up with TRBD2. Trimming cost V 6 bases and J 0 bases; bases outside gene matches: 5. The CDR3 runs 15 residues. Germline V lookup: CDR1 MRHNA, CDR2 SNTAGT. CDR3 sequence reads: CASSPSSGSYNEQFF. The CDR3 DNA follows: TGTGCCAGCAGCCCGTCTAGCGGCTCCTACAATGAGCAGTTCTTC.

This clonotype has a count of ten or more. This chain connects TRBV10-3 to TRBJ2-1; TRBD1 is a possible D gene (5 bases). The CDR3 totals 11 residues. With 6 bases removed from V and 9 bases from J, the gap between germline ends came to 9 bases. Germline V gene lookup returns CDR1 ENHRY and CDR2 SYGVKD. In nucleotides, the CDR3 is TGTGCCATCAGCGCGACAGCTGAGCAGTTCTTC. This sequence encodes CAISATAEQFF.

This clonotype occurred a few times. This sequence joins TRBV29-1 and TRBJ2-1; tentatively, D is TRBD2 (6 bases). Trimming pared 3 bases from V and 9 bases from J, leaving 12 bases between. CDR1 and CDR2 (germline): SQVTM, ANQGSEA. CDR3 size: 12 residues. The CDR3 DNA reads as TGCAGCGTTGAGGACGGGAGTTCTGAGCAGTTCTTC. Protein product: CSVEDGSSEQFF.

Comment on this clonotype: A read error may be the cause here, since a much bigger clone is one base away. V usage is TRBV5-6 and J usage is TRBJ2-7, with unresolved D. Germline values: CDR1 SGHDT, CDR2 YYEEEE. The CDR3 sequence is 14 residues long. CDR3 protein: CATSLGVSSYEQYF. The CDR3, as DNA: TGTGCCACCAGCTTGGGTGTCTCCTCCTACGAGCAGTACTTC. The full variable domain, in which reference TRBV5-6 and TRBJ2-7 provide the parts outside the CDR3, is DAGVTQSPTHLIKTRGQQVTLRCSPKSGHDTVSWYQQALGQGPQFIFQYYEEEERQRGNFPDRFSGHQFPNYSSELNVNALLLGDSALYLCATSLGVSSYEQYFGPGTRLTVT.

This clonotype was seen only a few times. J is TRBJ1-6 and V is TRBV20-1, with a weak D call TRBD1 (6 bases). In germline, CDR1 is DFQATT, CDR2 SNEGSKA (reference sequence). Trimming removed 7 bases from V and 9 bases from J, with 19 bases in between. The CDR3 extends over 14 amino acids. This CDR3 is CSVRPGTSSSPLHF. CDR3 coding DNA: TGCAGTGTTAGGCCGGGGACATCTAGTTCACCCCTCCACTTT.

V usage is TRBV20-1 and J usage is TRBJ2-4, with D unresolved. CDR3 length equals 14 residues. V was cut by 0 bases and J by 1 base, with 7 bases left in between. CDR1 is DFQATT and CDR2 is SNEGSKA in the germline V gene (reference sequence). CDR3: CSARDFIAKNIQYF. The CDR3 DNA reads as TGCAGTGCTAGAGACTTTATTGCCAAAAACATTCAGTACTTC.

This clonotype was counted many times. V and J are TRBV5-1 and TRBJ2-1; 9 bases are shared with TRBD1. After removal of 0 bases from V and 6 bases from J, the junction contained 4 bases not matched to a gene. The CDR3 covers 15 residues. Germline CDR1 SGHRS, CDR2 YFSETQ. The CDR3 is CASSLGGQGLNEQFF. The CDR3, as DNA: TGCGCCAGCAGCTTGGGGGGACAGGGCCTCAATGAGCAGTTCTTC. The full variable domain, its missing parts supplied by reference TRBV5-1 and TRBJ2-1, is KAGVTQTPRYLIKTRGQQVTLSCSPISGHRSVSWYQQTPGQGLQFLFEYFSETQRNKGNFPGRFSGRQFSNSRSEMNVSTLELGDSALYLCASSLGGQGLNEQFFGPGTRLTVL.

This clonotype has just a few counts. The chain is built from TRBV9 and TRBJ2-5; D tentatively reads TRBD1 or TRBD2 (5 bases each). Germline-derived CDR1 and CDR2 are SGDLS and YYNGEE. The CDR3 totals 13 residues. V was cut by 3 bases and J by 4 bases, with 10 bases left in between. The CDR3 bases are TGTGCCAGCAGCGGAGGGGTCTCAGAGACCCAGTACTTC. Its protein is CASSGGVSETQYF. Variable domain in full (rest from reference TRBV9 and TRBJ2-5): DSGVTQTPKHLITATGQRVTLRCSPRSGDLSVYWYQQSLDQGLQFLIQYYNGEERAKGNILERFSAQQFPDLHSELNLSSLELGDSALYFCASSGGVSETQYFGPGTRLLVL.

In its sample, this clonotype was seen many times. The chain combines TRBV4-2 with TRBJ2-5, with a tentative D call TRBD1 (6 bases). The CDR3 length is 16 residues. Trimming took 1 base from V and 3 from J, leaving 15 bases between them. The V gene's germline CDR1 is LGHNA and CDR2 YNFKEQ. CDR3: CASSQGQDRYEETQYF. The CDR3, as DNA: TGTGCCAGCAGCCAAGGACAGGACCGCTACGAAGAGACCCAGTACTTC.

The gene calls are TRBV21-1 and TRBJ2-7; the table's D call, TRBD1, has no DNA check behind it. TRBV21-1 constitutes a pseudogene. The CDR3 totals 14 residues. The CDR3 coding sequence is TGTGCCAGCAGCAATTCGGCCGGGGGCGTGGAGCAGTACTTC. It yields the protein CASSNSAGGVEQYF.

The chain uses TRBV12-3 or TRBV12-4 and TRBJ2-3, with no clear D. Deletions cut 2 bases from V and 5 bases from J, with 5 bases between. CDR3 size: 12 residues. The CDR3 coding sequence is TGTGCCAGCAGTTTATTGGAAGATACGCAGTATTTT. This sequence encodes CASSLLEDTQYF.

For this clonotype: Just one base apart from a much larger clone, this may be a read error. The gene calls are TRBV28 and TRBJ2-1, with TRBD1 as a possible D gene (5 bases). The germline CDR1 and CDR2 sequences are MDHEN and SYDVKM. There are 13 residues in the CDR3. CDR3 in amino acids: CPSCPPGYNEQFF. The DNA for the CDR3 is TGTCCCAGCTGCCCTCCAGGGTACAATGAGCAGTTCTTC.

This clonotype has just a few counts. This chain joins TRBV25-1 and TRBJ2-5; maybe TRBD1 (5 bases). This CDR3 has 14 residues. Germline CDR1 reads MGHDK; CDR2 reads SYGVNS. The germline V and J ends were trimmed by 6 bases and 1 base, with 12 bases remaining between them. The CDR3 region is CASSRSRVQETQYF. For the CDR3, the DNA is TGTGCCAGCAGCAGAAGCAGGGTCCAAGAGACCCAGTACTTC.

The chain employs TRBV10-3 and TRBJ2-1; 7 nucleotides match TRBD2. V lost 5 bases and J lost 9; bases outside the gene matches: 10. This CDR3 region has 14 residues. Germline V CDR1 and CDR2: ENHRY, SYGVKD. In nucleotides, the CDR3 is TGTGCCATCAGTTGGGGGGGTACGGGTAGTGAGCAGTTCTTC. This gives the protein CAISWGGTGSEQFF.

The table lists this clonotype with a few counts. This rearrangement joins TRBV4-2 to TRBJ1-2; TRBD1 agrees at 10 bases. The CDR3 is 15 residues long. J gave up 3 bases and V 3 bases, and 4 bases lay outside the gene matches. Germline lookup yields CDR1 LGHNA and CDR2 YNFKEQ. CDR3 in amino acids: CASSHGTGVDYGYTF. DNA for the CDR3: TGTGCCAGCAGCCATGGGACAGGGGTGGACTATGGCTACACCTTC.

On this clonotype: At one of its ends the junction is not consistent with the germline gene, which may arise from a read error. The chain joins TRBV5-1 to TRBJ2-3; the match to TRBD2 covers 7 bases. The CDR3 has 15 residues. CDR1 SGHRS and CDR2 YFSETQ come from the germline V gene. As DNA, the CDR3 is TGCGCCAGCAGTCTCCTAGCGGCCGCCTCAGAGACGCAGTATTTT. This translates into CASSLLAAASETQYF.

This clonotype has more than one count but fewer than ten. The CDR3 protein is CASSKCSVTSGTHSYEQYF. In nucleotides, the CDR3 is TGTGCCAGCAGCAAATGCAGTGTGACTAGCGGCACTCACTCCTACGAGCAGTACTTC. The V call is TRBV21-1, the J call TRBJ2-7; the tabulated D call, TRBD2, remains unverified against the DNA. TRBV21-1 corresponds to a pseudogene. There are 19 residues in the CDR3.

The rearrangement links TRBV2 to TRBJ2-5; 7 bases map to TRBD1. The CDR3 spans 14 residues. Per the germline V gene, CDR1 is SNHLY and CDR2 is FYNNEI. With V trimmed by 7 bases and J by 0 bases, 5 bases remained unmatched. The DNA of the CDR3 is TGTGCCAGCAATCGGGACAGCTACCAAGAGACCCAGTACTTC. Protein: CASNRDSYQETQYF. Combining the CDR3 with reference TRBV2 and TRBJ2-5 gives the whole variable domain EPEVTQTPSHQVTQMGQEVILRCVPISNHLYFYWYRQILGQKVEFLVSFYNNEISEKSEIFDDQFSVERPDGSNFTLKIRSTKLEDSAMYFCASNRDSYQETQYFGPGTRLLVL.